The clone carrying this TCR beta chain was seen a few times. Molecular barcoding with unique molecular identifiers was used for the TCRbeta library. One entry per CDR3 protein, called by TCRdb with MiXCR from the PCR reads. This repertoire shows 450,000 to 500,000 distinct CDR3 sequences, around 13% found once; its top ten account for around 6%. V lost 5 bases and J 2 bases, leaving 17 bases between the germline ends. The germline CDR1 and CDR2 sequences are DFQATT and SNEGSKA (reference sequence). CDR3 size: 15 residues. This record comes from a study of T-cell reconstitution after alpha-beta-depleted transplantation in children.

This receptor was taken from a human donor who donated a stem cell graft to a child with combined immunodeficiency. V is TRBV20-1 and J is TRBJ2-3; D call uncertain. This material consisted of PBMCs from the stem cell graft donor, taken from the stem cell graft. CDR3 sequence reads: CSAHPLVGDTDTQYF. CDR3 coding DNA: TGCAGTGCTCACCCGCTAGTTGGGGACACAGATACGCAGTATTTT.